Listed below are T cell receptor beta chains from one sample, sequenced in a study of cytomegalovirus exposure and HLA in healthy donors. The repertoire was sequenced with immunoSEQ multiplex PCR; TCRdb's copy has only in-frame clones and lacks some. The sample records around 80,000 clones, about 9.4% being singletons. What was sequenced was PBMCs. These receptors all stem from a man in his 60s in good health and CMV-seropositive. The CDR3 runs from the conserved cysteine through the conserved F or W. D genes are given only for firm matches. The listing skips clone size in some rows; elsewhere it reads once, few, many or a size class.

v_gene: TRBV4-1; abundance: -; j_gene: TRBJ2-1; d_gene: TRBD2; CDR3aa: CASSQGSGLAYNEQFF; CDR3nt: TGCGCCAGCAGCCAAGGTTCGGGACTAGCCTACAATGAGCAGTTCTTC
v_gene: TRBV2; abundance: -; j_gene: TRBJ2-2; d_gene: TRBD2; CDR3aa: CASSEGSGGFTGELFF; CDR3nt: TGTGCCAGCAGTGAAGGTAGCGGGGGGTTCACCGGGGAGCTGTTTTTT
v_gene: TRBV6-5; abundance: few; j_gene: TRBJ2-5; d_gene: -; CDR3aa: CASSYSTGRETQYF; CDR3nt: TGTGCCAGCAGTTACTCGACAGGGAGGGAGACCCAGTACTTC
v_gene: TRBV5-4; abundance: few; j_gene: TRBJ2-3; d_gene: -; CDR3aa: CASSQQGTDTQYF; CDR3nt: TGTGCCAGCAGCCAGCAGGGCACAGATACGCAGTATTTT
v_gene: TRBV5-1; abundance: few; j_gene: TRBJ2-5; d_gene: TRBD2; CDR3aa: CASSSGLAGGRETQYF; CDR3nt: TGCGCCAGCAGCTCGGGACTAGCGGGGGGGCGGGAGACCCAGTACTTC
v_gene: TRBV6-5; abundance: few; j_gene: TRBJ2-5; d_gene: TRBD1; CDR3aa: CASSLDRGLETQYF; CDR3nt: TGTGCCAGCAGTCTAGACAGGGGGCTAGAGACCCAGTACTTC
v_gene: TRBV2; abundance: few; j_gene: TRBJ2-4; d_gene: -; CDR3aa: CASSAEGGGNIQYF; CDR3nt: TGTGCCAGCAGCGCTGAGGGAGGGGGGAACATTCAGTACTTC
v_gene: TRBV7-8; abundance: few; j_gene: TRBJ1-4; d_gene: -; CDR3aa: CASSPLGGLANEKLFF; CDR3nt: TGTGCCAGCAGCCCCCTGGGGGGGCTTGCTAATGAAAAACTGTTTTTT
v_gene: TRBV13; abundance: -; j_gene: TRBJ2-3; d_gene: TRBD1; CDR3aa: CASSLGTGTQDTQYF; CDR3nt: TGTGCCAGCAGCTTGGGGACAGGGACGCAAGATACGCAGTATTTT
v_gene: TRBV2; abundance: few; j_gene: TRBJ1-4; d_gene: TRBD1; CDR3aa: CASSAGSGGNEKLFF; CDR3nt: TGTGCCAGCAGTGCCGGTTCAGGGGGGAATGAAAAACTGTTTTTT
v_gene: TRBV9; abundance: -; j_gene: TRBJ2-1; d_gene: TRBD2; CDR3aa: CASTQAGLLYNEQFF; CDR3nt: TGTGCCAGCACCCAAGCGGGACTTCTTTACAATGAGCAGTTCTTC
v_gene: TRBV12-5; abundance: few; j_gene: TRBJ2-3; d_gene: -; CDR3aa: CASGGPGDTQYF; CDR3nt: TGTGCTAGTGGGGGGCCGGGAGATACGCAGTATTTT
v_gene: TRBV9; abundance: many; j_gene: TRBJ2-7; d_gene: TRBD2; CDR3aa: CASSVADGAGAMGYEQYF; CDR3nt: TGTGCCAGCAGCGTAGCTGACGGTGCGGGAGCGATGGGCTACGAGCAGTACTTC
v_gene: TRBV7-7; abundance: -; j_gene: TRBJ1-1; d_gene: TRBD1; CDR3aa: CASSLRQGADTEAFF; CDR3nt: TGTGCTAGCAGCTTAAGGCAGGGGGCAGATACTGAAGCTTTCTTT
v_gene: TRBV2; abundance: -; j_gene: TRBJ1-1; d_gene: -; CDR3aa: CASRATGSITEAFF; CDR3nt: TGTGCCAGCAGAGCTACAGGGTCGATCACTGAAGCTTTCTTT
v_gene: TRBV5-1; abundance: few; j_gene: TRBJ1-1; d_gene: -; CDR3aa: CASSLNEAEAFF; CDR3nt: TGCGCCAGCAGCTTGAATGAGGCTGAAGCTTTCTTT
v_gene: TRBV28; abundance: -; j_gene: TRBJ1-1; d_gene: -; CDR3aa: CASSFHGGMNTEAFF; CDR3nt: TGTGCCAGCAGTTTCCACGGGGGGATGAACACTGAAGCTTTCTTT
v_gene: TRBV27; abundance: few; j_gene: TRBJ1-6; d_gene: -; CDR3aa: CASSRSTGNSPLHF; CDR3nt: TGTGCCAGCAGTCGATCTACGGGGAATTCACCCCTCCACTTT
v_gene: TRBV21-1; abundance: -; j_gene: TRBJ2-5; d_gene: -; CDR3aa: CASSPRGLAGEETQYF; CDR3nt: TGTGCCAGCAGCCCAAGAGGATTAGCGGGGGAAGAGACCCAGTACTTC
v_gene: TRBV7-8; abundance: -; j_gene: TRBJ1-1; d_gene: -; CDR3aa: CASPPPPGEDTEAFF; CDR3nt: TGTGCCAGCCCTCCCCCACCGGGGGAGGACACTGAAGCTTTCTTT
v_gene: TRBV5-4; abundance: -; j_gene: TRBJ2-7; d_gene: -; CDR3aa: CASSYEGAYSYEQYF; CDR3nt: TGTGCCAGCAGCTACGAAGGAGCCTACTCCTACGAGCAGTACTTC
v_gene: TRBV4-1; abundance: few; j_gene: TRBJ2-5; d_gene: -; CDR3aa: CASSRSVGETQYF; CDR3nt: TGCGCCAGCAGCCGTAGCGTGGGAGAGACCCAGTACTTC
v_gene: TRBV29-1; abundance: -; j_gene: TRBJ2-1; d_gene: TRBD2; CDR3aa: CSVEDRAGGPGEQFF; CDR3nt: TGCAGCGTTGAAGATCGAGCGGGGGGGCCAGGTGAGCAGTTCTTC
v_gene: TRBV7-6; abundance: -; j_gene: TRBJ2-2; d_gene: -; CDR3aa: CASSSQSGTGELFF; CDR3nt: TGTGCCAGCAGCTCACAATCAGGCACCGGGGAGCTGTTTTTT
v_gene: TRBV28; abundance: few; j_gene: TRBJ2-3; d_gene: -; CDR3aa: CASSLGPVSTDTQYF; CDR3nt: TGTGCCAGCAGTTTAGGGCCCGTTAGCACAGATACGCAGTATTTT
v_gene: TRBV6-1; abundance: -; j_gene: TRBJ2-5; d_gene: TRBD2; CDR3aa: CASSPGLASETQYF; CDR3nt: TGTGCCAGCAGTCCGGGACTAGCCTCGGAGACCCAGTACTTC
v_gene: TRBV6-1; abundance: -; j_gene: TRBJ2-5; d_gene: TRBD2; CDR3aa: CASSEALAGGVETQYF; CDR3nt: TGTGCCAGCAGTGAAGCGCTAGCGGGAGGGGTGGAGACCCAGTACTTC
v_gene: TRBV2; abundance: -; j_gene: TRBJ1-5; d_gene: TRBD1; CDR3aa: CASGGQGEGQPQHF; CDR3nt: TGTGCCAGCGGGGGACAGGGGGAAGGTCAGCCCCAGCATTTT
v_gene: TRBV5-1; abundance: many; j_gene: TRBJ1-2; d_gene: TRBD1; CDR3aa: CASSGGQGMGGYTF; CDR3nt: TGCGCCAGCAGCGGGGGACAGGGGATGGGTGGCTACACCTTC
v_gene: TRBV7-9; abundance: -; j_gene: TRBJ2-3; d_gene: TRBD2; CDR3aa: CASSLKAGDLASTDTQYF; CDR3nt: TGTGCCAGCAGCTTAAAGGCGGGGGACCTCGCAAGCACAGATACGCAGTATTTT
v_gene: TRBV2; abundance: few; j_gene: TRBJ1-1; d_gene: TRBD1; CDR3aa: CASSDPGTVISRVFF; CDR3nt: TGTGCCAGCAGTGACCCCGGGACAGTAATTTCTAGGGTTTTCTTT
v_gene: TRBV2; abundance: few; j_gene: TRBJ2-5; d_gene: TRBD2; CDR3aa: CASRAGAQETQYF; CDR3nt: TGTGCCAGCAGAGCGGGGGCCCAAGAGACCCAGTACTTC
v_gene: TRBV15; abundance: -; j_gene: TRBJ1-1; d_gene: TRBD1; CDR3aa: CATSRVQGQGGAEAFF; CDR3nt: TGTGCCACCAGCAGAGTGCAAGGACAGGGAGGGGCTGAAGCTTTCTTT
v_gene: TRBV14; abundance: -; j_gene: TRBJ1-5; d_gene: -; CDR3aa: CASSPGGRQPQHF; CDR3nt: TGTGCCAGCAGTCCGGGGGGCCGGCAGCCCCAGCATTTT
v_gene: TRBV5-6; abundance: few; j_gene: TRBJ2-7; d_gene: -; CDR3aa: CASSFTFSSYEQYF; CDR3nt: TGTGCCAGCAGCTTCACTTTTAGCTCCTACGAGCAGTACTTC
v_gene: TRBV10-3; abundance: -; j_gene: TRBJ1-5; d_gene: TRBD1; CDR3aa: CAISFGQGNQPQHF; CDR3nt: TGTGCCATCAGCTTCGGACAGGGGAATCAGCCCCAGCATTTT
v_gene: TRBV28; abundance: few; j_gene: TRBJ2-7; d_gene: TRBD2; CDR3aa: CASSLRGTSERGQQYF; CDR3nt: TGTGCCAGCAGTTTAAGGGGGACTAGCGAGCGGGGGCAGCAGTACTTC
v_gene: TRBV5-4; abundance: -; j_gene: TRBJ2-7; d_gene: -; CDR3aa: CASSSPSVGPYEQYF; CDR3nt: TGTGCCAGCAGCTCCCCGTCGGTGGGCCCCTACGAGCAGTACTTC
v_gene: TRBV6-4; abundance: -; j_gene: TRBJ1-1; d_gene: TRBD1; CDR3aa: CASSESPTGAPRRAFF; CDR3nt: TGTGCCAGCAGTGAGAGCCCCACAGGGGCCCCCAGGCGAGCTTTCTTT
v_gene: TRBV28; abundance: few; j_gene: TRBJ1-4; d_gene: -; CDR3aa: CASSRNGATNEKLFF; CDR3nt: TGTGCCAGCAGCCGTAACGGTGCAACTAATGAAAAACTGTTTTTT
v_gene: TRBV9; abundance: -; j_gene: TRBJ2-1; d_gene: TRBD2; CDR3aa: CASSVATSGGLGEQFF; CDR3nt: TGTGCCAGCAGCGTAGCTACTAGCGGGGGGCTGGGTGAGCAGTTCTTC
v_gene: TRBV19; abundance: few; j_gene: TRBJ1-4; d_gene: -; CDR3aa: CASSTNRDEKLFF; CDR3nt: TGTGCCAGTAGTACAAACAGGGACGAAAAACTGTTTTTT
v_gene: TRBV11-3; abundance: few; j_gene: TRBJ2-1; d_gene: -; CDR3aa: CASSGEGAYNEQFF; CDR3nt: TGTGCCAGCAGCGGGGAGGGGGCCTACAATGAGCAGTTCTTC
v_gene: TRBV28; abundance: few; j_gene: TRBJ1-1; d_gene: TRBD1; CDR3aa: CASSQLTGDTRGAFF; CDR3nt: TGTGCCAGCAGTCAACTGACAGGGGACACCAGGGGAGCTTTCTTT
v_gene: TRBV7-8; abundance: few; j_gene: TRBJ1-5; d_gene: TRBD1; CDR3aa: CASSRPADRGLRSNQPQHF; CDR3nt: TGTGCCAGCAGCCGACCGGCGGACAGGGGGCTCCGAAGCAATCAGCCCCAGCATTTT
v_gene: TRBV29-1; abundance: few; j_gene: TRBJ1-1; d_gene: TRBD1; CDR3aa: CSVSPTGALGTEAFF; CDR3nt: TGCAGCGTTTCCCCCACAGGGGCGCTGGGCACTGAAGCTTTCTTT
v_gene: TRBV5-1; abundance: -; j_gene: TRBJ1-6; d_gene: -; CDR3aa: CASSLRQSSYNSPLHF; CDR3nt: TGCGCCAGCAGCCTAAGACAGAGCTCCTATAATTCACCCCTCCACTTT
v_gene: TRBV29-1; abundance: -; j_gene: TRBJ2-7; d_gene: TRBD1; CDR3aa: CSVDSGTGIYEQYF; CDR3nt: TGCAGCGTTGATTCCGGGACAGGCATTTACGAGCAGTACTTC
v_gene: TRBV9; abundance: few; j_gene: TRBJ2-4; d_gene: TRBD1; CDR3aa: CASSEQGPSGNIQYF; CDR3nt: TGTGCCAGCAGCGAACAGGGGCCTTCGGGAAACATTCAGTACTTC
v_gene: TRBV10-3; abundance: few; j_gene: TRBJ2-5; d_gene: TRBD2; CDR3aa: CAISEFPGGADGQTQYF; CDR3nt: TGTGCCATCAGTGAGTTCCCGGGGGGGGCCGACGGGCAGACCCAGTACTTC
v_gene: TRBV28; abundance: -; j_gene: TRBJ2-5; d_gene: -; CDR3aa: CASIRGGVLGRETQYF; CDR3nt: TGTGCCAGCATCAGAGGGGGGGTCCTCGGGCGTGAGACCCAGTACTTC
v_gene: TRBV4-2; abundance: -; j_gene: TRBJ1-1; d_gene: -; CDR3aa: CASSQGGNTEAFF; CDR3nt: TGTGCCAGCAGCCAAGGAGGGAACACTGAAGCTTTCTTT
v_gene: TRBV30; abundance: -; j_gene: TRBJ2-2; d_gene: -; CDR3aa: CAWRLTALGLGTGELFF; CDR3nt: TGTGCCTGGAGATTGACAGCACTGGGGCTTGGGACCGGGGAGCTGTTTTTT